This T cell receptor (beta chain) was profiled in a study of post-analysis software for immune sequencing data. Study summary: Both relapsing-remitting and secondary progressive multiple sclerosis featured among the disease courses, as did progressive-relapsing multiple sclerosis.

Tagging with unique molecular identifiers was a feature of the TCR beta cDNA libraries. A population of 1 to 10 million T cells gave rise to 450,000 to 500,000 cDNA molecules. TCRdb reprocessed the PCR reads via MiXCR and lists one record per CDR3 protein. The sample consists of some 260,000 distinct CDR3 sequences, about 38% of them appearing once. Study-wide results and limits: When patients were compared with controls, five TRBV segments were more frequent, TRBV5-6, TRBV5-1 and TRBV20-1 among them. Controls had significantly higher normalized Chao1 diversity than multiple sclerosis patients.

The germline gives CDR1 LGHDT, CDR2 YNNKEL (reference sequence). This CDR3 has 16 amino acids. Trimming removed 1 base from V and 5 bases from J, with 17 bases in between. Of note for this clonotype: No antigen is known for it.

This chain joins TRBV3-1 and TRBJ1-1; D is undetermined. The clonotype was recovered from a girl aged 5-17 years with multiple sclerosis. Sequenced: blood. The DNA for the CDR3 is TGTGCCAGCAGCCAAGGCCTCGCTGGGATTGGAACTGAAGCTTTCTTT. It yields the protein CASSQGLAGIGTEAFF. Supplemented by reference TRBV3-1 and TRBJ1-1, the full variable domain reads DTAVSQTPKYLVTQMGNDKSIKCEQNLGHDTMYWYKQDSKKFLKIMFSYNNKELIINETVPNRFSPKSPDKAHLNLHINSLELGDSAVYFCASSQGLAGIGTEAFFGQGTRLTVV.